Each of the 10 T cell receptor beta chains below was sequenced from the same sample in a study of blood T cell repertoires in COVID-19. Using immunoSEQ multiplex PCR, the repertoire was profiled, and TCRdb retains in-frame clones only, with some absent. This table holds 30,000 to 40,000 clones, 90% to 95% found once. Sequenced: peripheral blood. The source of these receptors is a human donor in a cohort sampled during active COVID-19.

This clone was detected only a few times. The chain employs TRBV19 and TRBJ1-1; tentative D call: TRBD1 (5 bases). Trimming cost V 7 bases and J 4 bases, with 22 bases left between them. Germline V lookup: CDR1 LNHDA, CDR2 SQIVND (reference sequence). The CDR3 totals 16 residues. This CDR3 reads CASTDSPAWGSTEAFF. Written as DNA, the CDR3 is TGTGCCAGTACCGACAGCCCCGCCTGGGGATCCACTGAAGCTTTCTTT. Complete variable domain (other parts from reference TRBV19 and TRBJ1-1): DGGITQSPKYLFRKEGQNVTLSCEQNLNHDAMYWYRQDPGQGLRLIYYSQIVNDFQKGDIAEGYSVSREKKESFPLTVTSAQKNPTAFYLCASTDSPAWGSTEAFFGQGTRLTVV.

V usage is TRBV4-2 and J usage is TRBJ2-2; TRBD2 matches at 7 bases. The J segment lost 4 bases and the V segment lost 4 bases, leaving 9 bases of the junction unmatched. The V gene's germline CDR1 is LGHNA and CDR2 YNFKEQ. The CDR3 sequence is 16 residues long. CDR3 protein: CASSRRGASGTGELFF. Written as DNA, the CDR3 is TGTGCCAGCAGCCGCCGAGGTGCTAGCGGCACCGGGGAGCTGTTTTTT.

Note on this clone: At one end, the junction sequence differs from germline, possibly due to a read error. The chain carries TRBV6-1 and TRBJ1-6; 9 nucleotides line up with TRBD1. The CDR3 spans 15 residues. Germline V gives CDR1 MNHNS, CDR2 SASEGT. CDR3 sequence (DNA): TGTGCCAGCACTGAAGCCGGGACAGGGTACGTTCCCCTCCACTTT. Translation: CASTEAGTGYVPLHF.

The chain is built from TRBV7-2 and TRBJ2-3; 9 nucleotides align to TRBD1. Trimming removed 5 bases from V and 5 bases from J; junction bases left unmatched: 8. CDR3 length equals 15 residues. Germline CDR1 and CDR2: SGHTA and FQGNSA. The CDR3 sequence is CASSPGQGTRDTQYF. CDR3 DNA: TGTGCCAGCAGCCCCGGACAGGGGACCAGAGATACGCAGTATTTT.

The chain has TRBV2 and TRBJ2-6; D call uncertain. V gave up 6 bases and J gave up 0 bases, with 9 bases separating them. Germline V gene sequence: CDR1 SNHLY, CDR2 FYNNEI. The CDR3 sequence is 15 residues long. The CDR3 sequence: CASRVVGSGANVLTF. DNA for the CDR3: TGTGCCAGCAGGGTGGTCGGCTCTGGGGCCAACGTCCTGACTTTC.

The chain uses TRBV6-6 and TRBJ1-4; possible D gene TRBD1, 5 bases. The germline gives CDR1 MNHNY, CDR2 SVGAGI (reference sequence). V lost 0 bases to trimming and J lost 1 base, with 6 bases between them. The CDR3 length is 15 residues. CDR3 sequence (DNA): TGTGCCAGCAGTTACTCAGGGGAAACTAATGAAAAACTGTTTTTT. This translates into CASSYSGETNEKLFF.

The chain recombines TRBV18 with TRBJ2-1, with TRBD2 matching 7 bases. Germline V gene sequence: CDR1 KGHSH, CDR2 LQKENI. The CDR3 totals 12 residues. Trimming at V came to 3 bases and at J to 16 bases, leaving 9 bases not matched to a gene. Here the CDR3 DNA reads TGTGCCAGCTCACCCAACCCGGGAGGCCCATTCTTC. It yields the protein CASSPNPGGPFF.

Only one count was recorded for this clone. The chain couples TRBV11-1 to TRBJ2-5, with a weak D call TRBD1 (6 bases). Germline V gene sequence: CDR1 SGHAT, CDR2 FQDESV (reference sequence). The V gene lost 5 bases and the J gene lost 5 bases, with 18 bases spanning the gap. This CDR3 has 15 residues. The CDR3 nucleotides read TGTGCCAGCAGCCCCACCGGGACACGCACGGAGACCCAGTACTTC. Protein product: CASSPTGTRTETQYF.

The rearrangement joins TRBV6-6 to TRBJ1-1; D is perhaps TRBD1 (6 bases). The CDR3 extends over 15 amino acids. Germline CDR1 MNHNY, CDR2 SVGAGI (reference sequence). Trimming shortened V by 2 bases and J by 1 base, and 11 bases separated the two germline ends. CDR3 in DNA: TGTGCCAGCAGTTACGGGGAACAGGGGAACACTGAAGCTTTCTTT. Amino acid sequence: CASSYGEQGNTEAFF.

The rearrangement links TRBV7-2 to TRBJ2-1, with 11 bases fitting TRBD2. The CDR3 spans 14 residues. With V trimmed by 10 bases and J by 7 bases, 9 bases remained unmatched. CDR1 is SGHTA and CDR2 is FQGNSA in the germline V gene. The CDR3 DNA follows: TGTGCCACAATGACTAGCGGGATGGGGAATGAGCAGTTCTTC. This codes for CATMTSGMGNEQFF.